The 25 T cell receptor beta chains listed next were all sequenced from one sample in a study of T cells after yellow fever vaccination. TCRdb reprocessed the 5' RACE reads via MiXCR and lists one record per CDR3 protein. The repertoire holds about 60,000 distinct CDR3 sequences, with roughly 6.9% as singletons. Source: CD8+ T cells sorted from PBMCs, taken on the day of the first yellow fever vaccination. The receptors stem from a man between 18 and 29 years old who received the YFV17D yellow fever vaccine.

This clonotype was recorded many times. This rearrangement joins TRBV27 to TRBJ2-2, with D possibly matching TRBD1 (5 bases). Trimming left V 5 bases short and J 0 bases short, with 10 bases between. The CDR3 has 15 residues. CDR1 is MNHEY, CDR2 SMNVEV, per germline (reference sequence). CDR3 loop: CASSQMTANTGELFF. CDR3 nucleotides: TGTGCCAGCAGTCAGATGACAGCGAACACCGGGGAGCTGTTTTTT.

In its sample, this clonotype was seen many times. CDR3 sequence: CASSLGRSTLHF. The CDR3 DNA sequence: TGTGCCAGCAGCTTAGGACGGTCCACCCTCCACTTT. The chain employs TRBV7-2 and TRBJ1-6, with D unclear. Germline V gene data show CDR1 as SGHTA and CDR2 as FQGNSA. CDR3 size: 12 residues. Trimming removed 1 base at V and 14 bases at J, with 9 bases between.

In its sample, this clonotype was seen a few times. The chain couples TRBV4-2 to TRBJ2-7, with a tentative D call TRBD2 (7 bases). Looked up from germline, CDR1 is LGHNA and CDR2 is YNFKEQ. The CDR3 runs 14 residues. Trimming removed 2 bases at V and 4 bases at J, with 12 bases between. CDR3 loop: CASSQRGGDYEQYF. CDR3 sequence (DNA): TGTGCCAGCAGCCAAAGGGGGGGGGATTACGAGCAGTACTTC.

V gene TRBV19 combines with J gene TRBJ2-2; D remains ambiguous. V lost 0 bases to trimming and J lost 2 bases, with 4 bases between them. Per germline, CDR1 LNHDA and CDR2 SQIVND (reference sequence). This CDR3 has 14 residues. The CDR3 nucleotides read TGTGCCAGTAGTATAGAGGGTAACACCGGGGAGCTGTTTTTT. Translation gives CASSIEGNTGELFF.

This clonotype was seen a handful of times. This sequence joins TRBV3-1 and TRBJ1-2; D is possibly TRBD1 (6 bases). The CDR3 has 15 residues. Germline V gene data show CDR1 as LGHDT and CDR2 as YNNKEL (reference sequence). V was shortened by 1 base and J by 6 bases, with 15 bases between the two germline ends. The CDR3 here is CASSQVGGALHGYTF. CDR3 nucleotides: TGTGCCAGCAGCCAAGTGGGGGGGGCGCTGCATGGCTACACCTTC.

The CDR3 sequence: CASSYQPLERGYNEQFF. The CDR3 nucleotides are TGTGCCAGCAGTTACCAACCCCTCGAGCGGGGCTACAATGAGCAGTTCTTC. The J gene is TRBJ2-1, the V gene TRBV6-5, with 7 positions matching TRBD2. This CDR3 contains 17 residues. V lost 2 bases and J lost 3; bases outside the gene matches: 10. The germline V gene has CDR1 MNHEY and CDR2 SVGAGI.

V usage is TRBV16 and J usage is TRBJ1-1; no clear D gene. Germline V gives CDR1 KGHSY, CDR2 FQNENV. Trimming pared 1 base from V and 5 bases from J, leaving 14 bases between. The CDR3 covers 15 residues. The CDR3 sequence: CASSQWEGTTTEAFF. CDR3 DNA: TGTGCCAGCAGCCAATGGGAAGGAACAACAACTGAAGCTTTCTTT.

This clonotype has ten or more counts. The V and J genes are TRBV4-1 and TRBJ2-1; 7 bases match TRBD2. The germline V gene has CDR1 MGHRA and CDR2 YSYEKL. CDR3 length equals 19 residues. V lost 1 base to trimming and J lost 0 bases; unmatched junction nucleotides: 12. CDR3 region: CASSQAGLLQMSSYNEQFF. The CDR3 DNA reads TGCGCCAGCAGCCAAGCGGGACTACTGCAGATGAGCTCCTACAATGAGCAGTTCTTC.

This clonotype has at least ten counts. The rearrangement uses TRBV10-3 and TRBJ2-7; D might be TRBD1 (5 bases). V was pared by 3 bases and J by 3 bases, with 9 bases between. The germline V gene has CDR1 ENHRY and CDR2 SYGVKD. The CDR3 sequence is 13 residues long. The CDR3 DNA reads TGTGCCATCAGTGATAAAGGGGACTACGAGCAGTACGTC. Its translation: CAISDKGDYEQYV.

This clonotype was found a few times. The chain combines TRBV7-2 with TRBJ2-2, with D possibly TRBD2 on 6 matching bases. This CDR3 is built from 15 residues. Germline V gene lookup returns CDR1 SGHTA and CDR2 FQGNSA. With 2 bases removed from V and 2 bases from J, the gap between germline ends came to 9 bases. CDR3 coding DNA: TGTGCCAGCAGCTTATGGCGGGGAAACACCGGGGAGCTGTTTTTT. Translated: CASSLWRGNTGELFF.

This clonotype was found many times. The chain employs TRBV6-2 or TRBV6-3 and TRBJ2-1, with 7 bases that match TRBD1. The V gene's germline CDR1 is MNHEY and CDR2 SVGEGT. The CDR3 contains 15 residues. V was pared by 6 bases and J by 3 bases, with 8 bases of the junction left unmatched. The CDR3 loop is CASSYRDSFYNEQFF. DNA of the CDR3: TGTGCCAGCAGCTACCGGGACAGCTTCTACAATGAGCAGTTCTTC.

This clonotype was seen many times. The chain joins TRBV12-3 or TRBV12-4 to TRBJ2-5, with TRBD1 as a possible D gene (6 bases). This CDR3 is built from 15 residues. Deletions cut 3 bases from V and 3 bases from J, with 14 bases between. The CDR3 DNA sequence: TGTGCCAGCAGTTTTCGGGACACAATCGAAGAGACCCAGTACTTC. It codes for CASSFRDTIEETQYF.

This clonotype was seen ten or more times. The chain is built from TRBV4-1 and TRBJ2-5, with 7 bases fitting TRBD1. The CDR3 extends over 13 amino acids. The germline CDR1 and CDR2 sequences are MGHRA and YSYEKL. The V segment lost 6 bases and the J segment 5 bases; nucleotides outside the gene matches: 6. The CDR3 DNA is TGCGCCAGCAGTTCAGGGGGTATGGAGACCCAGTACTTC. This codes for CASSSGGMETQYF.

J is TRBJ2-2 and V is TRBV5-1; 8 bases map to TRBD1. Germline V lookup: CDR1 SGHRS, CDR2 YFSETQ. This CDR3 comprises 15 residues. Germline trimming cut 6 bases from V and 1 base from J; bases unmatched to any gene: 5. The CDR3 sequence: CASNRDRWNTGELFF. In nucleotides, the CDR3 is TGCGCCAGCAACCGGGACAGGTGGAACACCGGGGAGCTGTTTTTT. The variable domain in full, completed from reference TRBV5-1 and TRBJ2-2, reads KAGVTQTPRYLIKTRGQQVTLSCSPISGHRSVSWYQQTPGQGLQFLFEYFSETQRNKGNFPGRFSGRQFSNSRSEMNVSTLELGDSALYLCASNRDRWNTGELFFGEGSRLTVL.

A word on this clonotype: With a much larger clone just one base away, this may be a read error. V gene TRBV10-3 combines with J gene TRBJ2-2; D gene unclear. Trimming took off 7 bases at V and 1 base at J, with 7 bases between the two ends. Germline V gene data show CDR1 as ENHRY and CDR2 as SYGVKD. The CDR3 has 13 residues. CDR3 DNA sequence: TGTGCCATCATGGCAGAGAACACCGGGGAGCTGTTTTTT. Translated, it gives CAIMAENTGELFF.

Comment on this clonotype: A much larger clone differs from this one at a single base, so this may be a read error. This chain joins TRBV6-2 or TRBV6-3 and TRBJ2-3; D tentatively reads TRBD1 or TRBD2 (5 bases each). The length of the CDR3 is 16 residues. V lost 2 bases to trimming and J lost 2 bases, with 14 bases between them. Germline-derived CDR1 and CDR2 are MNHEY and SVGEGT. The CDR3 loop is CASSYPGRLDTDTQYF. The CDR3 coding sequence is TGTGCCAGCAGTTACCCGGGACGATTAGACACAGATACGCAGTATTTT.

This clonotype was detected only a few times. This chain joins TRBV7-1 and TRBJ2-3; D could derive from TRBD1 or TRBD2 (9 bases each). TRBV7-1 is classed as an ORF, of uncertain function. V dropped 2 bases and J dropped 0 bases, with 36 bases sitting between them. CDR3 length equals 24 residues. The CDR3: CASSSRDRVPLALAGTASTDTQYF. Written as DNA, the CDR3 is TGTGCCAGCAGCTCACGGGACAGGGTCCCCCTCGCCCTAGCGGGGACGGCTAGCACAGATACGCAGTATTTT.

The chain employs TRBV6-5 and TRBJ1-2; 7 bases agree with TRBD1. CDR3 length equals 17 residues. CDR1 and CDR2 from the germline V gene are MNHEY and SVGAGI. V gave up 2 bases and J gave up 8 bases; unmatched junction bases: 17. CDR3 nucleotides: TGTGCCAGCAGTTACCCCAGGGGGGACCTCGGCCTGCGGGGCTACACCTTC. Protein sequence: CASSYPRGDLGLRGYTF.

In DNA form, the CDR3 reads TGTGCCAGCAGTCTGGGACTAGGGCTAGACTATGGCTACACCTTC. This gives the protein CASSLGLGLDYGYTF. The chain is built from TRBV27 and TRBJ1-2; D may be TRBD1 (5 bases). Germline values: CDR1 MNHEY, CDR2 SMNVEV (reference sequence). This CDR3 has 15 residues. V lost 5 bases to trimming and J lost 3 bases, with 16 bases between them.

In its sample, this clonotype was seen a few times. The gene calls are TRBV5-6 and TRBJ2-7; TRBD2 matches 10 bases. This CDR3 has 14 residues. Germline V gene sequence: CDR1 SGHDT, CDR2 YYEEEE. The V and J ends lost 4 bases and 5 bases, in that order; junction bases with no gene match: 6. CDR3 DNA sequence: TGTGCCAGCAGCCCCGGGACTAGCGTCCACGAGCAGTACGTC. This encodes CASSPGTSVHEQYV.

This clonotype has a count of ten or more. The genes are TRBV6-2 or TRBV6-3 and TRBJ1-5; D is perhaps TRBD1 (5 bases). CDR3 length equals 16 residues. Trimming took 4 bases from V and 1 from J, leaving 14 bases between them. CDR1 is MNHEY, CDR2 SVGEGT, per germline. CDR3 DNA: TGTGCCAGCAGTTTTTCTGGGGCCCTAAGCAATCAGCCCCAGCATTTT. This translates into CASSFSGALSNQPQHF.

This clonotype was recorded many times. This chain connects TRBV20-1 to TRBJ2-1; either TRBD1 or TRBD2 may supply D (6 bases each). From germline, CDR1 is DFQATT and CDR2 SNEGSKA (reference sequence). This CDR3 contains 13 residues. Trimming stripped 1 base from V and 7 bases from J, with 11 bases between. The CDR3 DNA reads as TGCAGTGCTAGAGGCCAGGGGAGGAATGAGCAGTTCTTC. Its protein product is CSARGQGRNEQFF.

The chain is built from TRBV27 and TRBJ2-1; TRBD1 is a possible D gene (6 bases). The CDR3 length is 11 residues. Germline V gene sequence: CDR1 MNHEY, CDR2 SMNVEV (reference sequence). V lost 8 bases and J 9 bases, leaving 11 bases between the germline ends. The CDR3 DNA follows: TGTGCCAGCGGGCAGGGGAGTGAGCAGTTCTTC. Its protein is CASGQGSEQFF.

The genes are TRBV5-8 and TRBJ2-5; no clear D. CDR1 and CDR2 from the germline V gene are SGHTS and YDEGEE. CDR3 size: 14 residues. V dropped 2 bases and J dropped 5 bases, with 13 bases sitting between them. CDR3 amino acids: CASSFGAGWETQYF. The CDR3 DNA sequence: TGTGCCAGCAGCTTTGGAGCCGGATGGGAGACCCAGTACTTC.

This clonotype appeared many times. This chain joins TRBV6-5 and TRBJ1-3; D remains unclear. This CDR3 is 15 amino acids long. Germline V gene data show CDR1 as MNHEY and CDR2 as SVGAGI. Trimming cost V 2 bases and J 0 bases, with 8 bases left between them. This CDR3 reads CASSYDNGSGNTIYF. CDR3 nucleotides: TGTGCCAGCAGTTACGACAACGGCTCTGGAAACACCATATATTTT.